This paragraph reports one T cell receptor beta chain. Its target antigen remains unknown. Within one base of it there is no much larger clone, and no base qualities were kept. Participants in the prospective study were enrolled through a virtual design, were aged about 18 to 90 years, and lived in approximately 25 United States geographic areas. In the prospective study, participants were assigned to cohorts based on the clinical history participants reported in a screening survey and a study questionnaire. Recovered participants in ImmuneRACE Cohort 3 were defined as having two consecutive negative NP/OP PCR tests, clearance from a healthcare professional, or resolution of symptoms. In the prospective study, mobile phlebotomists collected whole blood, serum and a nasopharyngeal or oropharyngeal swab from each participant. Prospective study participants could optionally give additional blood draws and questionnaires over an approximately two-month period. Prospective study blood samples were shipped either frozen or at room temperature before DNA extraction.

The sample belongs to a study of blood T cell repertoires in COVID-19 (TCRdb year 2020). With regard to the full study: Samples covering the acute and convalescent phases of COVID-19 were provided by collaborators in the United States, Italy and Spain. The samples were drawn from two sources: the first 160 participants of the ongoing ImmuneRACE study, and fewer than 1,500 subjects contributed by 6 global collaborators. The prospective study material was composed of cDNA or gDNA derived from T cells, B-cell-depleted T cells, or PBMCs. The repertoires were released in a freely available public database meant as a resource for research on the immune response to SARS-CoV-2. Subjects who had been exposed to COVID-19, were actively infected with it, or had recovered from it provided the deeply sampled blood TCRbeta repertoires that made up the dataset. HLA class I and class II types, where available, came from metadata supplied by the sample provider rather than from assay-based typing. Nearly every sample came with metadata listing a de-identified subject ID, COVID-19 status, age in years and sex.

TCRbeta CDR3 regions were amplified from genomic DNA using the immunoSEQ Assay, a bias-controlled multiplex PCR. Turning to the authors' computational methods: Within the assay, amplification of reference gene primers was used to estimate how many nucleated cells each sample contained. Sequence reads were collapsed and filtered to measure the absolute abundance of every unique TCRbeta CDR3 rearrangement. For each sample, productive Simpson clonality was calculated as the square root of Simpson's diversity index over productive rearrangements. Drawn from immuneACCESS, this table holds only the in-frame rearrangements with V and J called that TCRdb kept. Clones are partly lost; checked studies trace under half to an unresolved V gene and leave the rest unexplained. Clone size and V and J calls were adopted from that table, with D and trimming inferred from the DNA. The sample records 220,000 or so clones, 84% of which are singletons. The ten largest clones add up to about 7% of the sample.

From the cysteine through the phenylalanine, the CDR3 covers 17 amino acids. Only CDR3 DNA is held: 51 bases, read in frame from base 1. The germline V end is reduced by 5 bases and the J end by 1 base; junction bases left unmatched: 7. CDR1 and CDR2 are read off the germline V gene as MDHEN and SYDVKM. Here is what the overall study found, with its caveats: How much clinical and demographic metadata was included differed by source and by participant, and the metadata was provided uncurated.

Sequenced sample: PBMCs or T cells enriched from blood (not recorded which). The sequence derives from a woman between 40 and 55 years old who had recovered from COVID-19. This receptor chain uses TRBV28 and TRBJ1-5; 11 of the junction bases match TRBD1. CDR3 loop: CASSPGQGARSNQPQHF. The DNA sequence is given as TGTGCCAGCAGTCCAGGACAGGGGGCGCGGAGCAATCAGCCCCAGCATTTT.